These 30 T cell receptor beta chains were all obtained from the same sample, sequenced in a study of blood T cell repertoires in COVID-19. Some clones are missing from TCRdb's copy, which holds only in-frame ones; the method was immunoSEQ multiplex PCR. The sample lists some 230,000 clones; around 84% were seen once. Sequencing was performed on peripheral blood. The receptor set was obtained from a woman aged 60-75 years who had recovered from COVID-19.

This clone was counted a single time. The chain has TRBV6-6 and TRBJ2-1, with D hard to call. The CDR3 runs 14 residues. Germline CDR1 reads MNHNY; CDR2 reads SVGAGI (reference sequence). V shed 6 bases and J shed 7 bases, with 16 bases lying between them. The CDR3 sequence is CASRSPTILNEQFF. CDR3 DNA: TGTGCCAGCAGGAGCCCCACTATCCTGAATGAGCAGTTCTTC.

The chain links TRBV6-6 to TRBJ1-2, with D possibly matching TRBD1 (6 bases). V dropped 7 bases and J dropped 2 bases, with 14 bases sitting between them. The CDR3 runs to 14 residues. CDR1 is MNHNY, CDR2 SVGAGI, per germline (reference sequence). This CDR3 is CASTALTGNYGYTF. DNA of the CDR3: TGTGCCAGCACCGCCTTGACAGGAAACTATGGCTACACCTTC.

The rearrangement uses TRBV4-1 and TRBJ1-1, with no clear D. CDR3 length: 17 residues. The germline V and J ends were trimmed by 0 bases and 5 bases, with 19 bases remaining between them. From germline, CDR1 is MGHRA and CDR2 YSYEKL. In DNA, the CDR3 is TGCGCCAGCAGCCAAGACAAGGCCAGGAGGTTGGTAACTGAAGCTTTCTTT. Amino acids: CASSQDKARRLVTEAFF.

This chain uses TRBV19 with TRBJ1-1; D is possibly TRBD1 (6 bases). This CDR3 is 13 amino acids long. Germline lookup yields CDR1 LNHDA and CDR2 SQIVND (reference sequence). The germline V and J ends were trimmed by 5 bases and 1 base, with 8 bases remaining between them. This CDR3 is CASSPGQNTEAFF. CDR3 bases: TGTGCCAGTAGTCCGGGACAGAACACTGAAGCTTTCTTT.

The CDR3 bases are TGTGCCAGCGACCGGAGCTCCTACAATGAGCAGTTCTTC. Translated, it gives CASDRSSYNEQFF. V and J are TRBV2 and TRBJ2-1; D remains unclear. Germline V lookup: CDR1 SNHLY, CDR2 FYNNEI. V dropped 8 bases and J dropped 0 bases, with 8 bases sitting between them. This CDR3 region has 13 residues.

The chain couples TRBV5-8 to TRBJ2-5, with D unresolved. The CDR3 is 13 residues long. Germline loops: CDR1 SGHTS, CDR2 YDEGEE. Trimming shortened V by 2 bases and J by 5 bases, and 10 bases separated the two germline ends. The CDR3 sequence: CASSFGPGETQYF. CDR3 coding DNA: TGTGCCAGCAGCTTTGGGCCAGGCGAGACCCAGTACTTC. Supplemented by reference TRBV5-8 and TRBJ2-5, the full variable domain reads EAGVTQSPTHLIKTRGQQATLRCSPISGHTSVYWYQQALGLGLQFLLWYDEGEERNRGNFPPRFSGRQFPNYSSELNVNALELEDSALYLCASSFGPGETQYFGPGTRLLVL.

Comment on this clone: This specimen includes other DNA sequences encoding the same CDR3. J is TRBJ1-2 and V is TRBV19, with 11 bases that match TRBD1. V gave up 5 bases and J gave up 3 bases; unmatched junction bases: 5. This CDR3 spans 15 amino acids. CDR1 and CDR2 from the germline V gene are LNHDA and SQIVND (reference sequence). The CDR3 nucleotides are TGTGCCAGTAGTTTCGGGACAGGGGGTGACTATGGCTACACCTTC. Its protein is CASSFGTGGDYGYTF.

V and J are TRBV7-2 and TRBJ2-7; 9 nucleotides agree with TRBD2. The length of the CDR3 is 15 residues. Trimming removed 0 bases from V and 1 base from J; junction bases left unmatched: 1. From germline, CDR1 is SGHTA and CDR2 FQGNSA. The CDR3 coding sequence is TGTGCCAGCAGCTTAGCAGCGGGGGGATCCTACGAGCAGTACTTC. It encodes CASSLAAGGSYEQYF.

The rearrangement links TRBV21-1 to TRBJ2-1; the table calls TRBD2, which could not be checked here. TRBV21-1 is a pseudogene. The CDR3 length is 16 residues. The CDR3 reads CASSCLARSSYNEQFF. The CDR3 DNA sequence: TGTGCCAGCAGCTGTCTGGCTCGGAGCTCCTACAATGAGCAGTTCTTC.

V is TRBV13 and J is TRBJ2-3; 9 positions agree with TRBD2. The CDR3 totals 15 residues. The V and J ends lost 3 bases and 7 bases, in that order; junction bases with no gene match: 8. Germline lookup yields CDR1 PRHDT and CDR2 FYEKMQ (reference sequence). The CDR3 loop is CASSFGRGGRNTQYF. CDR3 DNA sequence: TGTGCCAGCAGCTTCGGGCGGGGGGGCCGGAATACGCAGTATTTT.

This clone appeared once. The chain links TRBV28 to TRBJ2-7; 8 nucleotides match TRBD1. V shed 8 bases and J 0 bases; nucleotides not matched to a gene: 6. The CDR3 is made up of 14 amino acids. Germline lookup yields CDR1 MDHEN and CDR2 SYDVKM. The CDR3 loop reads CASQGASPSYEQYF. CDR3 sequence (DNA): TGTGCCAGCCAGGGGGCTAGCCCCTCCTACGAGCAGTACTTC.

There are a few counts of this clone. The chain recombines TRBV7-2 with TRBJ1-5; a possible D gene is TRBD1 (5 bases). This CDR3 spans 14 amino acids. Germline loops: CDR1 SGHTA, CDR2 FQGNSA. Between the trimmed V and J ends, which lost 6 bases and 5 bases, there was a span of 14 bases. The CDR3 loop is CASRRWQGDQPQHF. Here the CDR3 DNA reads TGTGCCAGCAGACGATGGCAGGGCGATCAGCCCCAGCATTTT.

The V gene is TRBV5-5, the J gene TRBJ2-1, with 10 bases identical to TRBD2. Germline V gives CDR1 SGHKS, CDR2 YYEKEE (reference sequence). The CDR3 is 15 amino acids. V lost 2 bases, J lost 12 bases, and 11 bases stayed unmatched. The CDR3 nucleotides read TGTGCCAGCAGCTTAAACCCAGCGGGGGGGCAGGGGCAGTTCTTC. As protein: CASSLNPAGGQGQFF.

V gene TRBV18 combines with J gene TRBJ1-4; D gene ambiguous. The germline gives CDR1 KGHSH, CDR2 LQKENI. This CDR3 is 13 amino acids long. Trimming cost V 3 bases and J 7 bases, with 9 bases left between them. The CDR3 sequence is CASSPGHTEKLFF. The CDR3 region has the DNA TGTGCCAGCTCACCTGGCCATACTGAAAAACTGTTTTTT.

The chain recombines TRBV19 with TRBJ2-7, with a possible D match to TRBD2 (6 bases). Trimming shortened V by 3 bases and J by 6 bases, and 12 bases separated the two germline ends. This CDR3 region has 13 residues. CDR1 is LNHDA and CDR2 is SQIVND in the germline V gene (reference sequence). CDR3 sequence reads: CASSMEGRGEQYF. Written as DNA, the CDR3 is TGTGCCAGTAGTATGGAGGGAAGGGGCGAGCAGTACTTC.

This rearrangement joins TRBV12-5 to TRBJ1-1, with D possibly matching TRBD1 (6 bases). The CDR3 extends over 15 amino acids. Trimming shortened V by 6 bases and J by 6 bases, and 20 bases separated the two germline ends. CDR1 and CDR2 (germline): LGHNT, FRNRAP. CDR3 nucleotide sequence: TGTGCTAGTGGCCGGACAGATCTAAAAAGTGCTGAAGCTTTCTTT. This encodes CASGRTDLKSAEAFF.

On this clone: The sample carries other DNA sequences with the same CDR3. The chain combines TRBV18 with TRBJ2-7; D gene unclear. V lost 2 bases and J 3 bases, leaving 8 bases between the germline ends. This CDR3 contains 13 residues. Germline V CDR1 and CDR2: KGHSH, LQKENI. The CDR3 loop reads CASSPGQDYEQYF. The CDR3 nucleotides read TGTGCCAGCTCACCAGGGCAGGACTACGAGCAGTACTTC.

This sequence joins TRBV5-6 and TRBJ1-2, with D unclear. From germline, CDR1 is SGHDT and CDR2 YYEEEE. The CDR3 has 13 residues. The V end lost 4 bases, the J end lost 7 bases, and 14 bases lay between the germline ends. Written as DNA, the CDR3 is TGTGCCAGCAGCCCTGTCCTGGCGGGTGGCTACACCTTC. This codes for CASSPVLAGGYTF.

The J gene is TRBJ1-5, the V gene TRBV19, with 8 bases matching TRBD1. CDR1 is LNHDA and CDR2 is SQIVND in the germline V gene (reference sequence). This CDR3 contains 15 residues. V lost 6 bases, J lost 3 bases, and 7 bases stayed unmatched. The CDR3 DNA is TGTGCCAGTAGCCTCGACAGGGGTAACAATCAGCCCCAGCATTTT. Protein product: CASSLDRGNNQPQHF.

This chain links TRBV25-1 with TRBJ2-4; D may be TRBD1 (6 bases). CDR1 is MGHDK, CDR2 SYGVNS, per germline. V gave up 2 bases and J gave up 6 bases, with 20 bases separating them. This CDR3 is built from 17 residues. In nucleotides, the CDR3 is TGTGCCAGCAGTGAACTTCTACTATCGAGGGGGATAAACATTCAGTACTTC. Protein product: CASSELLLSRGINIQYF.

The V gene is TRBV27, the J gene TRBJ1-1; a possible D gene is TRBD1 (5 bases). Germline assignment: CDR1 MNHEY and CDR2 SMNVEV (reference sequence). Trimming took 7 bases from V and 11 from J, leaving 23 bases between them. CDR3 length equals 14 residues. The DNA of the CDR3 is TGTGCCAGCACCCCGCGGGGGTATAGTACGCGGGCTTTCTTT. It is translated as CASTPRGYSTRAFF.

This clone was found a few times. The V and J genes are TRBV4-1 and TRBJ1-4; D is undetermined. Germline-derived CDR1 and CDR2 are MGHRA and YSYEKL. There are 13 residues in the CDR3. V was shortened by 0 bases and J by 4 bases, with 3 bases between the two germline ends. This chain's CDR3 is CASSQDRNEKLFF. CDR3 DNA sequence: TGCGCCAGCAGCCAAGACCGTAATGAAAAACTGTTTTTT.

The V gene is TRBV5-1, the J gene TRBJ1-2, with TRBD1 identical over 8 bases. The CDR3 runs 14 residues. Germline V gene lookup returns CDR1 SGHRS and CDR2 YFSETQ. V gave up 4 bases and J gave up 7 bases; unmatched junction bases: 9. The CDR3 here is CASSIGQGQGGYTF. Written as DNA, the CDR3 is TGCGCCAGCAGCATAGGACAGGGTCAGGGTGGCTACACCTTC.

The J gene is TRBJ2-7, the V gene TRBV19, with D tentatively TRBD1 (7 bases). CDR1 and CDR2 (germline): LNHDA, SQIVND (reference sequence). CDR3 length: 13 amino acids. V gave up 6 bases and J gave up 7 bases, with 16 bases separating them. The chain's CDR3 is CASRNRGGKEQYF. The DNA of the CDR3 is TGTGCCAGTAGGAACAGGGGAGGTAAAGAGCAGTACTTC.

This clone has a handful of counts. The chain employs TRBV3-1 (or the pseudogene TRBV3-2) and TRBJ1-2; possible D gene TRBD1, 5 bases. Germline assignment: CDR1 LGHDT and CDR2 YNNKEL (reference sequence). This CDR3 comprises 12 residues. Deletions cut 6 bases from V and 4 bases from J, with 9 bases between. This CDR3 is CASSSDSYGYTF. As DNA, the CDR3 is TGTGCCAGCAGTTCCGACAGCTATGGCTACACCTTC.

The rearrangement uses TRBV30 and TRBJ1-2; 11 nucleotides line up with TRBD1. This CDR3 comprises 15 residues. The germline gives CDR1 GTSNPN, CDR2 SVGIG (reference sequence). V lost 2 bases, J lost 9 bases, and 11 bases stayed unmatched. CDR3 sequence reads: CAWSNRGQGAISYTF. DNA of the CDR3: TGTGCCTGGAGTAACCGAGGACAGGGGGCGATCAGCTACACCTTC.

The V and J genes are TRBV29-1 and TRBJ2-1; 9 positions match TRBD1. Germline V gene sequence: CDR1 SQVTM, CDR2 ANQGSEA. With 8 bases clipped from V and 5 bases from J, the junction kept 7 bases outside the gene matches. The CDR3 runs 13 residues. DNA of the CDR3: TGCAGCAGCTGGGACAGGGAAAACAATGAGCAGTTCTTC. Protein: CSSWDRENNEQFF.

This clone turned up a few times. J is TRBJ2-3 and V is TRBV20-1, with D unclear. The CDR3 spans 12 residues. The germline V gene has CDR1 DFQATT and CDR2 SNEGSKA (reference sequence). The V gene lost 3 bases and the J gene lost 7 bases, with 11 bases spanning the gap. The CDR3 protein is CSASSTLNTQYF. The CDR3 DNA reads TGCAGTGCTAGTTCAACCCTAAATACGCAGTATTTT.

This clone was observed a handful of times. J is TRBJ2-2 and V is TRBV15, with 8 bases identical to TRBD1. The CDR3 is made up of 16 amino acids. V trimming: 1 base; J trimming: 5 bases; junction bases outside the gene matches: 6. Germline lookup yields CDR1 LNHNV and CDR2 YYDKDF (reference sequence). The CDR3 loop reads CATSRGTGLETGELFF. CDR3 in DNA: TGTGCCACCAGCAGAGGGACAGGGCTTGAAACCGGGGAGCTGTTTTTT. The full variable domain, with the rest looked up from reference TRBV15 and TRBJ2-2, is DAMVIQNPRYQVTQFGKPVTLSCSQTLNHNVMYWYQQKSSQAPKLLFHYYDKDFNNEADTPDNFQSRRPNTSFCFLDIRSPGLGDTAMYLCATSRGTGLETGELFFGEGSRLTVL.

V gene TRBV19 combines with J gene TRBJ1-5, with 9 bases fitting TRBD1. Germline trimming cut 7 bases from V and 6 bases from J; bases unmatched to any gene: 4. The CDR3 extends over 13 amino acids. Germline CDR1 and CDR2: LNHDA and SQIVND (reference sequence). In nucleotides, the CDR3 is TGTGCCAGTACTCCGGGACAGGGTCAGCCCCAGCATTTT. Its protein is CASTPGQGQPQHF.